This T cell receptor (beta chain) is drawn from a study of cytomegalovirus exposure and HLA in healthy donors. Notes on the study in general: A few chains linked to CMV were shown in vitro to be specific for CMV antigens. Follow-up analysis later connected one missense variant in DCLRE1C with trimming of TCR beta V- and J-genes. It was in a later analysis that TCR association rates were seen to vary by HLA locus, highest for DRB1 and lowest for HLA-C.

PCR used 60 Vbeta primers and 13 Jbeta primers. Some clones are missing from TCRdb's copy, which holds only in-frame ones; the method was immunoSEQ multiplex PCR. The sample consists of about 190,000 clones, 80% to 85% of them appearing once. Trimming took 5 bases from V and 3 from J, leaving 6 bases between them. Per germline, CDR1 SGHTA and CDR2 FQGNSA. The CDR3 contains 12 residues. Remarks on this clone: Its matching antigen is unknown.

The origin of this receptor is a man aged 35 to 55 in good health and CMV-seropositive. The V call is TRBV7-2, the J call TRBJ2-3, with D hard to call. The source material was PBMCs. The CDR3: CASSIPTDTQYF. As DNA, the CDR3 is TGTGCCAGCAGCATCCCTACAGATACGCAGTATTTT. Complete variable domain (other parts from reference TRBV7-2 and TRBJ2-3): GAGVSQSPSNKVTEKGKDVELRCDPISGHTALYWYRQSLGQGLEFLIYFQGNSAPDKSGLPSDRFSAERTGGSVSTLTIQRTQQEDSAVYLCASSIPTDTQYFGPGTRLTVL.